This T cell receptor beta chain stems from a study of CD8 T cells in ankylosing spondylitis. Germline V CDR1 and CDR2: SNHLY, FYNNEI. CDR3 length: 16 residues. Trimming removed 1 base from V and 4 bases from J; junction bases left unmatched: 6. This clonotype was seen a few times. Its antigen is undetermined. Construction of TCR beta libraries was performed using quantitative 5'-RACE with molecular barcodes. Using its own MiXCR run on the 5' RACE reads, TCRdb lists one record per CDR3 protein. The sample includes roughly 180,000 distinct CDR3 sequences, around a tenth seen only once; the top ten take over 12%. Study observations and caveats: Disease-associated clones were reportedly significantly overrepresented in matched ankylosing spondylitis synovial fluid. A motif in TCR beta, a set of seven to nine highly homologous variants, appeared characteristic of ankylosing spondylitis blood. CD8+ by phenotype, disease-linked clones were relatively rare in peripheral blood.

The rearrangement uses TRBV2 and TRBJ2-1, with 8 bases matching TRBD2. The source is a female donor with ankylosing spondylitis or in good health (not recorded which). The sample comprised blood, either unsorted or a sorted T cell fraction (not recorded which). The CDR3: CASSEVSGRRYNEQFF. Written as DNA, the CDR3 is TGTGCCAGCAGTGAAGTAAGCGGGAGAAGGTACAATGAGCAGTTCTTC.